What follows describes a single T cell receptor beta chain. An assay was performed, and its level was deep. Data came from immunoSEQ multiplex PCR; TCRdb stores just in-frame clones and leaves some out. The sample consists of roughly 2.6 million clones, around 94% of them appearing once. This sample is part of a study of shared clonotypes between healthy human individuals. Overall study context: The plates for each donor numbered three CD4 naive, three CD4 memory, two CD8 naive and one CD8 memory.

The V segment lost 6 bases and the J segment 5 bases; nucleotides outside the gene matches: 10. This CDR3 contains 16 residues. Germline lookup yields CDR1 SGHVS and CDR2 FQNEAQ. This sequence joins TRBV7-8 and TRBJ2-3; 11 nucleotides line up with TRBD2. Sample: naive CD4+ T cells sorted from blood. Documented subset: CD45RA+ positively selected. The receptor comes from a man aged 18 to 30 in good health. The CDR3 protein is CASRFSGGASIDTQYF. DNA for the CDR3: TGTGCCAGCAGGTTTAGCGGGGGGGCTAGTATAGATACGCAGTATTTT. The whole variable domain, filled in from reference TRBV7-8 and TRBJ2-3, reads GAGVSQSPRYKVAKRGQDVALRCDPISGHVSLFWYQQALGQGPEFLTYFQNEAQLDKSGLPSDRFFAERPEGSVSTLKIQRTQQEDSAVYLCASRFSGGASIDTQYFGPGTRLTVL.